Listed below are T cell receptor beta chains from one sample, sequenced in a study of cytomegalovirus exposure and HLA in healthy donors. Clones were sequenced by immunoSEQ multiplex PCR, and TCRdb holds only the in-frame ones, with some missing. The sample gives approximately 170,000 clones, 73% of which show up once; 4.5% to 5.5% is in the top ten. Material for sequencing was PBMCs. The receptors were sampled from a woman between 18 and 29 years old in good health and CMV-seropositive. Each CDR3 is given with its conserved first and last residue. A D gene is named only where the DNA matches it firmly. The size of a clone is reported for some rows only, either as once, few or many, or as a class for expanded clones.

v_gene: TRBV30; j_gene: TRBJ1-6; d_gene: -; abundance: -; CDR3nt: TGTGCCTGGAGTGTACACAACTCACCCCTCCACTTT; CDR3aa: CAWSVHNSPLHF
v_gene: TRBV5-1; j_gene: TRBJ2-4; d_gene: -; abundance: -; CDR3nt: TGCGCCAGCAGCCAAGACGGAGCGTGGGCCAAAAACATTCAGTACTTC; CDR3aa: CASSQDGAWAKNIQYF
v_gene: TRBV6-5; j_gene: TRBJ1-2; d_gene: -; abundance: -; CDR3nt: TGTGCCAGCAGTTACAAAGGCGGAGGGACCTATGGCTACACCTTC; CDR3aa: CASSYKGGGTYGYTF
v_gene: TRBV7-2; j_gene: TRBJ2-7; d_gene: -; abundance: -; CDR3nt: TGTGCCAGCAGCTTATCCATCGACTACGAGCAGTACTTC; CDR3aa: CASSLSIDYEQYF
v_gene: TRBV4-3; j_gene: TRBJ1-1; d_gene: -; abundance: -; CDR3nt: TGCGCCAGCAGCCAATTGTCCCCTCCCGCGGTTAACACTGAAGCTTTCTTT; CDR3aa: CASSQLSPPAVNTEAFF
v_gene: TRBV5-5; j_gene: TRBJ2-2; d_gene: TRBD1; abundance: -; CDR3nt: TGTGCCAGCAGCCCCCCGGACAGGGGGGCTTGGGTCACCGGGGAGCTGTTTTTT; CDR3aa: CASSPPDRGAWVTGELFF
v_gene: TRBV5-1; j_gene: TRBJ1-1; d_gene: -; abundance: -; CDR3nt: TGCGCCAGCAGCTTGGAATCCCATCGGGGTGAAGCTTTCTTT; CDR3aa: CASSLESHRGEAFF
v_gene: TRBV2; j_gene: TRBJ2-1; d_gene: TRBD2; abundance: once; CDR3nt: TGTGCCAGCACAGGTAGCGGGGAATCCTACAATGAGCAGTTCTTC; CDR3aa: CASTGSGESYNEQFF
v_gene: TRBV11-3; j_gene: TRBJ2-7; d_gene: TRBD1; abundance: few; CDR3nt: TGTGCCAGCAGCGCCGGGACAGGGTTACACGAGCAGTACTTC; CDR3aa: CASSAGTGLHEQYF
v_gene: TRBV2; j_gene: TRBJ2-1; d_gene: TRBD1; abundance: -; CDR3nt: TGTGCCAGCGGACAGGGGTCCTACAATGAGCAGTTCTTC; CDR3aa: CASGQGSYNEQFF
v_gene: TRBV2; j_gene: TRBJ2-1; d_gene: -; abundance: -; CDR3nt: TGTGCCAGCAGACCGGGACTGAGCTACAATGAGCAGTTCTTC; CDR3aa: CASRPGLSYNEQFF
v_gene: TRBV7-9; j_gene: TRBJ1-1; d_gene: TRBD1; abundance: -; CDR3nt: TGTGCCAGCAGCTTAGTCGGACAGGGACTTGAAGCTTTCTTT; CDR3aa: CASSLVGQGLEAFF
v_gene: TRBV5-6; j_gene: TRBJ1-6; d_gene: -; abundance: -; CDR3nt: TGTGCCAGCAGCTTGTATCGAGCAGGGCTGGGATCACCCCTCCACTTT; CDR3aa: CASSLYRAGLGSPLHF
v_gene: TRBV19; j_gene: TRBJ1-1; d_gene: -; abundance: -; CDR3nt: TGTGCCACTTCGGACAGACAAACACAATTGAACACTGAAGCTTTCTTT; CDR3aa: CATSDRQTQLNTEAFF
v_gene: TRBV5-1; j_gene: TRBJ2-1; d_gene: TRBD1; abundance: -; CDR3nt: TGCGCCAGCAGCGAACCGGGACAGGGTAATGAGCAGTTCTTC; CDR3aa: CASSEPGQGNEQFF
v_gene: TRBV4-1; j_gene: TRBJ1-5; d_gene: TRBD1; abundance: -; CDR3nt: TGCGCCAGCAGCCAAGATCCTGGGACAGGGTACAATCAGCCCCAGCATTTT; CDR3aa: CASSQDPGTGYNQPQHF
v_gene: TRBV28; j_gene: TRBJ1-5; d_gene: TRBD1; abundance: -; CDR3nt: TGTGCCAGCAGCTGGGACAGGGGCAATCAGCCCCAGCATTTT; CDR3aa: CASSWDRGNQPQHF
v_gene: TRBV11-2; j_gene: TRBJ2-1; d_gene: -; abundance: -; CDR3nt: TGTGCCAGCACCACCTGGGGGGACAGCTCCTACAATGAGCAGTTCTTC; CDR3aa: CASTTWGDSSYNEQFF
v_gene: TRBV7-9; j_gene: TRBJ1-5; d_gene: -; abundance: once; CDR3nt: TGTGCCAGCAGCTTAGGGGAGGTCACCAATCAGCCCCAGCATTTT; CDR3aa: CASSLGEVTNQPQHF
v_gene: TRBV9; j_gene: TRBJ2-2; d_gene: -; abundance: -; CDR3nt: TGTGCCAGCAGCACAAGGGACTCCAGGGCCGGGGAGCTGTTTTTT; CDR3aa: CASSTRDSRAGELFF
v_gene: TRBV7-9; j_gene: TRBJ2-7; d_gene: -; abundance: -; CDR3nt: TGTTCCAGCAGCCGGACAGCCGACTCCTACGAGCAGTACTTC; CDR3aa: CSSSRTADSYEQYF
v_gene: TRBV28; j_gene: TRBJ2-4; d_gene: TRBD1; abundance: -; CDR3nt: TGTGCCAGCAGTGTAAAGTGGGACAGACTAGCCAAAAACATTCAGTACTTC; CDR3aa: CASSVKWDRLAKNIQYF
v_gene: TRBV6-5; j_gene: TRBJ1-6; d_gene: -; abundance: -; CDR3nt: TGTGCCAGCAGTTACCGCGGTTCACCCCTCCACTTT; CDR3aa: CASSYRGSPLHF
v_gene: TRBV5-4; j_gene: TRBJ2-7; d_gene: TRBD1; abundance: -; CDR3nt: TGTGCCAGCAGCCCAGGACAGGGGAGCGAGCAGTACTTC; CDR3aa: CASSPGQGSEQYF
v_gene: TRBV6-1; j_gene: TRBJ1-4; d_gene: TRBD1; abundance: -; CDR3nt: TGTGCCACCCGGGACAGGGTTGCAACTAATGAAAAACTGTTTTTT; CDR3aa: CATRDRVATNEKLFF
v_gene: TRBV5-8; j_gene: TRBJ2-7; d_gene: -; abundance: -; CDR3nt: TGTGCCAGCAGCTTTATTAGGAGCTCCTACGAGCAGTACTTC; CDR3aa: CASSFIRSSYEQYF
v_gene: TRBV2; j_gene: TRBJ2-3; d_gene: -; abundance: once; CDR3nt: TGTGCCAGCAGTGATAGCCTAGGATCCACAGATACGCAGTATTTT; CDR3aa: CASSDSLGSTDTQYF
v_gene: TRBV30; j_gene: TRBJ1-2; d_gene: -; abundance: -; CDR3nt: TGTGCCTGGAGGGGCGAATGGGAGAACTATGGCTACACCTTC; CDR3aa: CAWRGEWENYGYTF
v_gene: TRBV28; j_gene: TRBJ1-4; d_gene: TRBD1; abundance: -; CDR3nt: TGTGCCAGCAGTTTCCACAGGGGCAGCACTAATGAAAAACTGTTTTTT; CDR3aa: CASSFHRGSTNEKLFF
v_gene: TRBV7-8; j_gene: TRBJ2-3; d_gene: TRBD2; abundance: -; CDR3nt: TGTGCCAGCAGCTTAGCGGTGACTAGCGGGGACACAGATACGCAGTATTTT; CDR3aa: CASSLAVTSGDTDTQYF
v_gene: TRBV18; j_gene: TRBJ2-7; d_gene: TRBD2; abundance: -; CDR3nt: TGTGCCAGCTCACCCGGCGGGGGCTCCTACGAGCAGTACTTC; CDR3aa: CASSPGGGSYEQYF
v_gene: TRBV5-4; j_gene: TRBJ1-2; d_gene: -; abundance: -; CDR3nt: TGTGCCAGCAGCTTGGACCAGGATGGCTACACCTTC; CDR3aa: CASSLDQDGYTF
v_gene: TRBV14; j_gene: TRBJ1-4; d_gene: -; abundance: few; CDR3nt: TGTGCCAGCAGCCAAGTAAAGGGGGGGGCTGCAACTAATGAAAAACTGTTTTTT; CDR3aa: CASSQVKGGAATNEKLFF
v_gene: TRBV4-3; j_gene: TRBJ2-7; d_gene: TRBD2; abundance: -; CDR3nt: TGCGCCAGCAGCCAAGAAATTCCCCTAGCGGGGACCTACGAGCAGTACTTC; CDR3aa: CASSQEIPLAGTYEQYF
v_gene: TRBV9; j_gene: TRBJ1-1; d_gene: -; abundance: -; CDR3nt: TGTGCCAGCAGCGTTGCACAGAACACTGAAGCTTTCTTT; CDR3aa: CASSVAQNTEAFF
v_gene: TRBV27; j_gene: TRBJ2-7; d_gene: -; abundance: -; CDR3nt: TGTGCCAGCAGTCCCCCTAGCTCCTACGAGCAGTACTTC; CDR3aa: CASSPPSSYEQYF
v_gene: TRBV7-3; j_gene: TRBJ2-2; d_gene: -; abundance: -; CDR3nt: TGTGCCAGCGGTCAGTACACCGGGGAGCTGTTTTTT; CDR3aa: CASGQYTGELFF
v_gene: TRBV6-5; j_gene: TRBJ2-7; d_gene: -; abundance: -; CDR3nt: TGTGCCAGCAGTTACGACAGATCCACCTACGAGCAGTACTTC; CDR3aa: CASSYDRSTYEQYF
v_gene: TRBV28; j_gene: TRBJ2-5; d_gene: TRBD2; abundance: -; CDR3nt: TGTGCCAGCAGTTCGGGACTAGCGGGGGGGTACCAAGAGACCCAGTACTTC; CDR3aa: CASSSGLAGGYQETQYF
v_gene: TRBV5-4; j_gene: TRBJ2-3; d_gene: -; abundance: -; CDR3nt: TGTGCCAGCAGCCTCAGCACAGATACGCAGTATTTT; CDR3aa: CASSLSTDTQYF
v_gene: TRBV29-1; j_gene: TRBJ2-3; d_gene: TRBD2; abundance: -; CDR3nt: TGCAGCGTCTCCCTCTGGAGCGGGGTAACAGATACGCAGTATTTT; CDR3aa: CSVSLWSGVTDTQYF
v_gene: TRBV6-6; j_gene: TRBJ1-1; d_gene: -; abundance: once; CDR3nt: TGTGCCAGCAGTTACTCGAGCCGGAACACTGAAGCTTTCTTT; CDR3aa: CASSYSSRNTEAFF
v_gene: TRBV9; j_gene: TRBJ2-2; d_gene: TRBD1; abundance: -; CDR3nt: TGTGCCAGCAGCGGACAGGGGACCGGGGAGCTGTTTTTT; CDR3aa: CASSGQGTGELFF
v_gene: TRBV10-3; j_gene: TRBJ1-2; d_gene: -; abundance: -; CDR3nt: TGTGCCATCAGTGAGGGGGCCGTAGCCAGTGGGGTGCATGGCTACACCTTC; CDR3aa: CAISEGAVASGVHGYTF
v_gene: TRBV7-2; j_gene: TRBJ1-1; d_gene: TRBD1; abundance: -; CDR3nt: TGTGCCAGCACCAGATCCGTCGGACAGGGTACTGAAGCTTTCTTT; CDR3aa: CASTRSVGQGTEAFF
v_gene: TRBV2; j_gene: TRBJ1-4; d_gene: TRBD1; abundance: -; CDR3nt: TGTGCCAGCAACCCCGGGACAGTTAATGAAAAACTGTTTTTT; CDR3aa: CASNPGTVNEKLFF
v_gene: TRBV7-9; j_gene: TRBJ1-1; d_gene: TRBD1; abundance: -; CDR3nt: TGTGCCAGCAGCTTCCCGGGACAGGGTGGATTTCAAGCTTTCTTT; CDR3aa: CASSFPGQGGFQAFF